The text below deals with one T cell receptor (beta chain). Authors' analysis steps: Cell counts per sample came from amplifying reference gene primers. Sequencing was performed with immunoSEQ multiplex PCR; in TCRdb, only in-frame clones are kept and a portion is missing. V and J calls and clone size are copied from that table; D and trimming were computed from the DNA. The data hold about 19,000 clones, with approximately 89% observed a single time. CDR3 length equals 14 residues. Trimming took 4 bases from V and 4 from J; bases not matched to a gene: 5. CDR1 is MNHNY and CDR2 is SVGAGI in the germline V gene (reference sequence). This entry belongs to a study of blood T cell repertoires in COVID-19. Background on the study: Sites across the United States, Italy and Spain contributed samples from acute and convalescent COVID-19. The analysed material was cDNA or gDNA that came from T cells, B-cell-depleted T cells, or PBMCs.

Sequencing was done on a sample of peripheral blood. The TCR originated in a human donor in a cohort sampled during active COVID-19. V and J are TRBV6-6 and TRBJ2-3, with 7 bases lining up with TRBD2. The CDR3 sequence: CASSFAGESDTQYF. As DNA, the CDR3 is TGTGCCAGCAGTTTCGCGGGGGAGTCAGATACGCAGTATTTT.